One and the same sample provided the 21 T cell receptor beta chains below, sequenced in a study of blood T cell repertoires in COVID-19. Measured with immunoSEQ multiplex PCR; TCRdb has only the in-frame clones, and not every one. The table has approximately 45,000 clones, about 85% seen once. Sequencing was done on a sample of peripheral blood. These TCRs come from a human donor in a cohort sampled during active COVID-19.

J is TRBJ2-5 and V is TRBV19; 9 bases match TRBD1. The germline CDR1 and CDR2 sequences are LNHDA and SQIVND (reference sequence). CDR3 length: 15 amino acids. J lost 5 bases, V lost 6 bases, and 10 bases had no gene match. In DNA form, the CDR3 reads TGTGCCAGTAGCACGACAGGGGGGAACGGGGAGACCCAGTACTTC. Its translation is CASSTTGGNGETQYF.

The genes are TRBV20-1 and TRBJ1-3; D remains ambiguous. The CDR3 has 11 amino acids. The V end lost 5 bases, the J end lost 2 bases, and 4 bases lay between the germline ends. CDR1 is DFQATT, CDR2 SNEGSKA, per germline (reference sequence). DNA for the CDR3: TGCAGTGCTTATACTGGAAACACCATATATTTT. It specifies CSAYTGNTIYF.

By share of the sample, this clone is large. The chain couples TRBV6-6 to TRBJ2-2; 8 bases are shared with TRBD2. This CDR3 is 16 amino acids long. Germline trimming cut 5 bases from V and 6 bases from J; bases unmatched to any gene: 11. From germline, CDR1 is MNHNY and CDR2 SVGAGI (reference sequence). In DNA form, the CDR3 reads TGTGCCAGCAGTAAGGGACTAGAGTCGTTCCCCGGGGAGCTGTTTTTT. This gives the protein CASSKGLESFPGELFF.

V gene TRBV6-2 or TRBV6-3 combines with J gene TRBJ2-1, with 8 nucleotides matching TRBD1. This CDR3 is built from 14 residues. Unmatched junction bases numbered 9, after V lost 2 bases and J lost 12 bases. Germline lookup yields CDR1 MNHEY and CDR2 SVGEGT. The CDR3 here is CASSYPQDREGQFF. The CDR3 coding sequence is TGTGCCAGCAGTTACCCTCAGGACAGGGAAGGGCAGTTCTTC.

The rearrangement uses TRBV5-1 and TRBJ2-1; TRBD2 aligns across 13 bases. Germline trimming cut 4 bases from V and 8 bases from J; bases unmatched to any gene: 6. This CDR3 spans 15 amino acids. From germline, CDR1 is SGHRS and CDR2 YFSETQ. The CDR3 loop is CASSLTSGGADEQFF. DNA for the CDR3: TGCGCCAGCAGCCTAACTAGCGGGGGGGCGGATGAGCAGTTCTTC. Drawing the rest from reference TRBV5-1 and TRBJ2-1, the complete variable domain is KAGVTQTPRYLIKTRGQQVTLSCSPISGHRSVSWYQQTPGQGLQFLFEYFSETQRNKGNFPGRFSGRQFSNSRSEMNVSTLELGDSALYLCASSLTSGGADEQFFGPGTRLTVL.

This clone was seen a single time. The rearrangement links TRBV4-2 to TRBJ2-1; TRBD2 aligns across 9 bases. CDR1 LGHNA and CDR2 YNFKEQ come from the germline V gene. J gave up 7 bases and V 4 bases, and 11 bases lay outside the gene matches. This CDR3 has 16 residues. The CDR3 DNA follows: TGTGCCAGCAGCCCAGTCGGCCTAGCGGGATTGAATGAGCAGTTCTTC. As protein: CASSPVGLAGLNEQFF.

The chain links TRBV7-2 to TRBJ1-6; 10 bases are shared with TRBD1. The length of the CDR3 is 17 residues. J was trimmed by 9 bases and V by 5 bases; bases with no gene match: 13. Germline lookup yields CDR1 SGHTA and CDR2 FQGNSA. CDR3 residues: CASSPPGQGPFSSPLHF. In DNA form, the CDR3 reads TGTGCCAGCAGCCCCCCGGGACAGGGGCCTTTCTCTTCACCCCTCCACTTT.

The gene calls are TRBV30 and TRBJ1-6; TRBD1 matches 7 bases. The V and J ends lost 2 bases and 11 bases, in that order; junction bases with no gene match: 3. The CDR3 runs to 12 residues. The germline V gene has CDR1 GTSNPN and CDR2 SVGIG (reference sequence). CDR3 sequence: CAWSQQGTPLHF. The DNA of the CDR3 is TGTGCCTGGAGTCAACAGGGGACACCCCTCCACTTT.

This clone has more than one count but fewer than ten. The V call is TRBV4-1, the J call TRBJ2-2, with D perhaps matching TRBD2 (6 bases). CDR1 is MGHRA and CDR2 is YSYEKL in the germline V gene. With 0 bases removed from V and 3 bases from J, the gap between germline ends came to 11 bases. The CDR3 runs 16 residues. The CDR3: CASSQEAGSYTGELFF. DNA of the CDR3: TGCGCCAGCAGCCAAGAGGCGGGGAGTTACACCGGGGAGCTGTTTTTT.

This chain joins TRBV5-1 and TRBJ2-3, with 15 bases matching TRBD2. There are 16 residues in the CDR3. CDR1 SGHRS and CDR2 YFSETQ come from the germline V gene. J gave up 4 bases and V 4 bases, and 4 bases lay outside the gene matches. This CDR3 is CASSGLAGGIADTQYF. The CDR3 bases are TGCGCCAGCAGCGGACTAGCGGGAGGGATTGCAGATACGCAGTATTTT.

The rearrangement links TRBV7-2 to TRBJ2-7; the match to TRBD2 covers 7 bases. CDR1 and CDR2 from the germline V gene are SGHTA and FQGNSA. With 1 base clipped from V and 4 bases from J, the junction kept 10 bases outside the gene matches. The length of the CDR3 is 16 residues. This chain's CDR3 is CASSLGASGGAYEQYF. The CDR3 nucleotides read TGTGCCAGCAGCTTAGGAGCTAGCGGAGGGGCGTACGAGCAGTACTTC.

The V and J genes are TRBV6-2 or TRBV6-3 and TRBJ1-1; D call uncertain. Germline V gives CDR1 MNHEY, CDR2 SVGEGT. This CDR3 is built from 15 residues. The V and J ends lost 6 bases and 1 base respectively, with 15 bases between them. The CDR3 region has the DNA TGTGCCAGCAGCAATCCAAGCCACCAGAACACTGAAGCTTTCTTT. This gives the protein CASSNPSHQNTEAFF.

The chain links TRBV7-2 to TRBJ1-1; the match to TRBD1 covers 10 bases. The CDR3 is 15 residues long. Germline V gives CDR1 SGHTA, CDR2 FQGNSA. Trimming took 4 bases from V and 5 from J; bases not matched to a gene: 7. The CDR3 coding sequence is TGTGCCAGCAGCTCCCTTTGGACAGGGGGGACTGAAGCTTTCTTT. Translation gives CASSSLWTGGTEAFF.

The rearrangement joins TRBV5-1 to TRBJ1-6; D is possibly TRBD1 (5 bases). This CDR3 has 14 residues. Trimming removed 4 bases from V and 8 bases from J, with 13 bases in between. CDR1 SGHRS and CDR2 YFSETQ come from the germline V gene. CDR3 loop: CASSPGVPDSPLHF. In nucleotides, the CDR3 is TGCGCCAGCAGCCCGGGGGTACCGGATTCACCCCTCCACTTT.

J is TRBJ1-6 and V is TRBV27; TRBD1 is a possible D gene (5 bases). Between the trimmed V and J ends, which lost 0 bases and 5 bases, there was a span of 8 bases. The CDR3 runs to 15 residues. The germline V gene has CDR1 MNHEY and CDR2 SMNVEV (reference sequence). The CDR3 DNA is TGTGCCAGCAGTTTATCCACAGGAGATAATTCACCCCTCCACTTT. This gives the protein CASSLSTGDNSPLHF.

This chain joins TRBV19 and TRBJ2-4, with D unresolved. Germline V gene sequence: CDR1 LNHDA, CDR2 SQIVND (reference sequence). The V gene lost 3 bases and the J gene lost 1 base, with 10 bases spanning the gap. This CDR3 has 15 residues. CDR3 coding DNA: TGTGCCAGTAGTATTCCTTATTCCGCCAAAAACATTCAGTACTTC. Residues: CASSIPYSAKNIQYF.

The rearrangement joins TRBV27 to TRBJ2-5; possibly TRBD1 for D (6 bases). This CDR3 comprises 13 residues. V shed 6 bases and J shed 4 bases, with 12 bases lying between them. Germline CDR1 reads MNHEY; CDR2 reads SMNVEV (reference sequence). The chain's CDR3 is CASRNTGLETQYF. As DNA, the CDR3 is TGTGCCAGCAGAAATACAGGGCTAGAGACCCAGTACTTC.

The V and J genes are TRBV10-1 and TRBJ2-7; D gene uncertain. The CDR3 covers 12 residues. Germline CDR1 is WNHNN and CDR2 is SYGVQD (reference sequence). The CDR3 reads CAYFDTSYEQYF. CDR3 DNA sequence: TGCGCGTATTTCGACACCTCCTACGAGCAGTACTTC.

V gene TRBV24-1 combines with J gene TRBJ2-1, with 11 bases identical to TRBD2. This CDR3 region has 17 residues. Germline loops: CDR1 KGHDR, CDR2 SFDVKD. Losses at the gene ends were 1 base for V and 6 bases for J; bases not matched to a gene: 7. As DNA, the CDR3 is TGTGCCACCAGTGATTTCAGGCTAGCGGGAGGTAGCAATGAGCAGTTCTTC. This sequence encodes CATSDFRLAGGSNEQFF.

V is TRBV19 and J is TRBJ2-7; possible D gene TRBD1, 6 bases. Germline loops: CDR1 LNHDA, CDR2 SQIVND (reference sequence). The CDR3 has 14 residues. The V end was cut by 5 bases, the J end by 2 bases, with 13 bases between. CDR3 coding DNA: TGTGCCAGTAGTTCGCACAGGGTCCCCTACGAGCAGTACTTC. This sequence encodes CASSSHRVPYEQYF. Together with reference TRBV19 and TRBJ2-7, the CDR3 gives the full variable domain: DGGITQSPKYLFRKEGQNVTLSCEQNLNHDAMYWYRQDPGQGLRLIYYSQIVNDFQKGDIAEGYSVSREKKESFPLTVTSAQKNPTAFYLCASSSHRVPYEQYFGPGTRLTVT.

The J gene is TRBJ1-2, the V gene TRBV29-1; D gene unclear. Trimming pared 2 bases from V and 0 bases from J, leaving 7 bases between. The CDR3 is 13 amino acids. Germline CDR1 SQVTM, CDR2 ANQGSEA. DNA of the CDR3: TGCAGCGTTGAACACTCTACTAACTATGGCTACACCTTC. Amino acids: CSVEHSTNYGYTF.